Listed below are T cell receptor beta chains from one sample, sequenced in a study of T cells after yellow fever vaccination. Via MiXCR, TCRdb re-called the 5' RACE reads, giving one row per CDR3 protein. In the table there are some 350,000 distinct CDR3 sequences, 8% to 10% of which are singletons. Sequenced here: PBMCs, sampled on the day of the first yellow fever vaccination. The receptors were gathered from a young man who received the YFV17D yellow fever vaccine. CDR3s include the opening cysteine and the closing phenylalanine or tryptophan. A D gene is named only where the DNA matches it firmly. Not all rows give a size; the values are once, few, many and, for expanded clones, a class.

CDR3 length	clone size	D gene	J gene	V gene	CDR3 protein	CDR3 DNA
17	NA	NA	TRBJ2-1	TRBV7-2	CASSLVGLLASYNEQFF	TGTGCCAGCAGCTTAGTTGGCCTCCTAGCGTCCTACAATGAGCAGTTCTTC
15	NA	TRBD1	TRBJ2-3	TRBV28	CASQSQGAGTDTQYF	TGTGCCAGCCAATCACAGGGGGCTGGCACAGATACGCAGTATTTT
14	few	TRBD1	TRBJ2-3	TRBV11-1	CASSQDRRLDTQYF	TGTGCCAGCAGCCAGGACAGGCGTTTAGATACGCAGTATTTT
15	NA	NA	TRBJ1-2	TRBV12-3/TRBV12-4	CASGHFNIGDYGYTF	TGTGCCAGCGGTCACTTCAATATCGGGGACTATGGCTACACCTTC
15	NA	NA	TRBJ2-7	TRBV4-1	CASSPSGGSSYEQYF	TGCGCCAGCAGCCCCTCAGGGGGGAGCTCCTACGAGCAGTACTTC
11	few	NA	TRBJ1-2	TRBV20-1	CSAHHRGGYTF	TGCAGTGCTCACCACCGGGGCGGCTACACCTTC
14	NA	NA	TRBJ2-1	TRBV7-9	CASSLVQGLNEQFF	TGTGCCAGCAGCTTAGTGCAGGGACTTAATGAGCAGTTCTTC
14	few	TRBD1	TRBJ2-7	TRBV6-1	CASRSGQSSYEQYF	TGTGCCAGCAGGTCGGGACAGAGCTCCTACGAGCAGTACTTC
15	many	NA	TRBJ2-5	TRBV11-2	CASSSSPGSGETQYF	TGTGCCAGCAGCTCTAGCCCGGGGTCTGGAGAGACCCAGTACTTC
14	NA	NA	TRBJ1-6	TRBV7-9	CASSLRGTNSPLHF	TGTGCCAGCAGCTTACGGGGGACAAATTCACCCCTCCACTTT
15	NA	TRBD1	TRBJ1-6	TRBV14	CASKGTGSEYSPLHF	TGTGCCAGCAAGGGGACAGGGTCAGAGTACTCACCCCTCCACTTT
14	many	TRBD1	TRBJ2-2	TRBV5-5	CASRGQENTGELFF	TGTGCCAGCAGGGGACAGGAAAACACCGGGGAGCTGTTTTTT
16	many	NA	TRBJ1-1	TRBV5-1	CASSLAQGIENTEAFF	TGCGCCAGCAGCTTGGCTCAGGGTATCGAGAACACTGAAGCTTTCTTT
14	NA	NA	TRBJ2-7	TRBV3-1	CASSQGGGRSVQYF	TGTGCCAGCAGCCAAGGTGGGGGCCGCTCCGTGCAGTACTTC
14	many	TRBD1	TRBJ2-2	TRBV15	CATSRDRVAGELFF	TGTGCCACCAGCAGGGACAGGGTTGCGGGGGAGCTGTTTTTT
15	many	TRBD1	TRBJ1-2	TRBV12-3/TRBV12-4	CASSKGQGARGGYTF	TGTGCCAGCAGCAAGGGACAGGGGGCGCGAGGGGGCTACACCTTC
16	few	TRBD1	TRBJ2-3	TRBV20-1	CSARDQGAGSTDTQYF	TGCAGTGCTAGAGATCAGGGGGCGGGGAGCACAGATACGCAGTATTTT
18	few	TRBD1	TRBJ1-2	TRBV20-1	CSARDPPWMDRARYGYTF	TGCAGTGCTAGAGATCCCCCATGGATGGACAGGGCACGATATGGCTACACCTTC
15	NA	NA	TRBJ2-1	TRBV19	CASSMGGGSYNEQFF	TGTGCCAGTAGTATGGGTGGGGGGTCCTACAATGAGCAGTTCTTC
14	NA	TRBD1	TRBJ2-5	TRBV12-3/TRBV12-4	CASSEYRGKETQYF	TGTGCCAGCAGCGAATACAGGGGTAAAGAGACCCAGTACTTC
15	NA	NA	TRBJ1-4	TRBV6-2/TRBV6-3	CASSWTRSPGEKLFF	TGTGCCAGCAGTTGGACCAGGTCCCCTGGTGAAAAACTGTTTTTT
16	few	NA	TRBJ2-3	TRBV4-2	CASSQSQVRSTDTQYF	TGTGCCAGCAGCCAATCACAGGTTAGGAGCACAGATACGCAGTATTTT
16	NA	NA	TRBJ1-2	TRBV12-3/TRBV12-4	CASSSSPETSNYGYTF	TGTGCCAGCAGTTCTAGCCCCGAGACGTCTAACTATGGCTACACCTTC
15	few	NA	TRBJ1-1	TRBV5-1	CASSLYPGTNTEAFF	TGCGCCAGCAGCTTGTATCCAGGTACTAACACTGAAGCTTTCTTT
16	NA	TRBD1	TRBJ1-1	TRBV30	CAWSGGEQGARTEAFF	TGTGCCTGGAGTGGTGGGGAACAGGGGGCGAGGACTGAAGCTTTCTTT
17	NA	NA	TRBJ1-3	TRBV4-3	CASSQEGLGFSGNTIYF	TGCGCCAGCAGCCAAGAAGGATTGGGTTTCTCTGGAAACACCATATATTTT
14	NA	TRBD1	TRBJ1-6	TRBV27	CASSRTGGGSPLHF	TGTGCCAGCAGTCGAACAGGGGGCGGGTCACCCCTCCACTTT